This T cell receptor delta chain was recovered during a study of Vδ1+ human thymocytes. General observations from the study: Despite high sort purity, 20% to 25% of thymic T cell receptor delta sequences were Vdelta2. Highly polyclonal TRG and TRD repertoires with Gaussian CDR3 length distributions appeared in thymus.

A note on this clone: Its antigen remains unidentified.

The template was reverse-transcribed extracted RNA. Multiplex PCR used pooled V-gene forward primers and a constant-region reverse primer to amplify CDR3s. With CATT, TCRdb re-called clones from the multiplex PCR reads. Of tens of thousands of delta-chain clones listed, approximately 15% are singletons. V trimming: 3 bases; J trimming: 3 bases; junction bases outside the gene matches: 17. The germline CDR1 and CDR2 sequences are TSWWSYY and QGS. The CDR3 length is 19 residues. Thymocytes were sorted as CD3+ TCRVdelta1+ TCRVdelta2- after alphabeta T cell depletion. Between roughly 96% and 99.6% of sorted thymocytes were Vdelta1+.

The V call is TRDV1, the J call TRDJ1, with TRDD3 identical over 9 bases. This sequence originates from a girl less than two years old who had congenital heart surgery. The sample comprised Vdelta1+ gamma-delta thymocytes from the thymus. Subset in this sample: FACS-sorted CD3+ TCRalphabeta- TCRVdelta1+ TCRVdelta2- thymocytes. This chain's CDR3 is CALGDSLLTFTGGPDKLIF. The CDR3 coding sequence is TGTGCTCTTGGGGACAGCCTTCTCACCTTTACTGGGGGACCCGATAAACTCATCTTT.